This T cell receptor beta chain emerged from a study of response to subunit inactivated influenza vaccine. General observations from the study: It was the authors' suggestion that each seasonal influenza vaccination recruits few new T cells.

The germline V gene has CDR1 DFQATT and CDR2 SNEGSKA (reference sequence). V was trimmed by 0 bases and J by 0 bases, leaving 13 bases between them. The length of the CDR3 is 16 residues. TCRdb re-derived calls from the RT-PCR reads in MiXCR, one entry per CDR3 protein. Here the sample spans 530,000 or so distinct CDR3 sequences, about 25% being singletons. About this clonotype: Its antigen is still unknown.

The clonotype originates from a man aged 50-59 years who received an inactivated influenza vaccine. The sequenced sample was CD4+ T cells sorted from PBMCs, obtained less than 6 days after vaccination. The gene calls are TRBV20-1 and TRBJ2-3, with D tentatively TRBD1 (5 bases). The CDR3 DNA reads TGCAGTGCTAGAGACAGGGTCCGATCTAGCACAGATACGCAGTATTTT. This gives the protein CSARDRVRSSTDTQYF.